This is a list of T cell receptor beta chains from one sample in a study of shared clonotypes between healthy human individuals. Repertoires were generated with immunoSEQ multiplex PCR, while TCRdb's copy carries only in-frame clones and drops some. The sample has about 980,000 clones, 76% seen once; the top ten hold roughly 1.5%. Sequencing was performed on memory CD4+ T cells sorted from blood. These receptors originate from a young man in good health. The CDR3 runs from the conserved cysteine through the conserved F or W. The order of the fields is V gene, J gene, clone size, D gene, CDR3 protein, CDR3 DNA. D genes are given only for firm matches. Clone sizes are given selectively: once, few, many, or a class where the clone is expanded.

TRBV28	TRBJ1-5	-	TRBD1	CASTGDRVAGSNQPQHF	TGTGCCAGCACCGGGGACAGGGTCGCTGGCAGCAATCAGCCCCAGCATTTT
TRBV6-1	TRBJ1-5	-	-	CASSTGPSGRPQHF	TGTGCCAGCAGTACCGGGCCCTCCGGGCGGCCCCAGCATTTT
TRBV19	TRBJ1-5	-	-	CARAVEGGKEQPQHF	TGTGCCAGGGCCGTAGAAGGGGGTAAAGAACAGCCCCAGCATTTT
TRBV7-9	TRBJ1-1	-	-	CASSLGGRTEAFF	TGTGCCAGCAGCTTAGGGGGCCGGACTGAAGCTTTCTTT
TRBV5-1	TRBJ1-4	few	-	CASSSSTGVTNEKLFF	TGCGCCTCCAGCTCGTCAACCGGGGTCACTAATGAAAAACTGTTTTTT
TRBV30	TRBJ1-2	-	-	CAWSLETSGSYGYTF	TGTGCCTGGAGTCTCGAAACCTCCGGGTCCTATGGCTACACCTTC
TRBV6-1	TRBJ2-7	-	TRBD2	CASSETSSLLEQYF	TGTGCCAGCAGTGAGACTAGCTCCCTTCTCGAGCAGTACTTC
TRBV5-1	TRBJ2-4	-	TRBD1	CASSLVGQGAGNIQYF	TGCGCCAGCAGCTTGGTAGGACAGGGGGCGGGAAACATTCAGTACTTC
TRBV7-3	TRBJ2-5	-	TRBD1	CASSSGQGDGETQYF	TGTGCCAGCAGCTCGGGACAGGGGGACGGAGAGACCCAGTACTTC
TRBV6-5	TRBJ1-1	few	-	CASSYSGFMNTEAFF	TGTGCCAGCAGTTACTCAGGGTTCATGAACACTGAAGCTTTCTTT
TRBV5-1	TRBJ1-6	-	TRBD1	CASSLEQGGTPLHF	TGCGCCAGCAGCTTGGAGCAGGGGGGAACACCCCTCCACTTT